This T cell receptor (beta chain) was captured by sequencing in a study of blood T cell repertoires in COVID-19. This clone turned up a few times. There are 15 residues in the CDR3. Germline CDR1 is SGDLS and CDR2 is YYNGEE. With 2 bases removed from V and 9 bases from J, the gap between germline ends came to 15 bases. Original analysis: Scientists estimated how many nucleated cells there were by amplifying reference gene primers. Assay used: immunoSEQ multiplex PCR; TCRdb lists only in-frame clones, some missing. The V and J calls and clone size come from that table; D and trimming were worked out from the DNA. The sample has approximately 240,000 clones; around nine tenths are singletons.

The V and J genes are TRBV9 and TRBJ1-6; perhaps TRBD1 as D (5 bases). What was sequenced was PBMCs or T cells enriched from blood (not recorded which). The receptor was isolated from a young woman who had recovered from COVID-19. CDR3 bases: TGTGCCAGCAGCGTGGACGCACGGGGGAGTTCACCCCTCCACTTT. It specifies CASSVDARGSSPLHF.